Listed below are T cell receptor beta chains from one sample, sequenced in a study of memory CD4+ T cells and cytomegalovirus serostatus. Produced via immunoSEQ multiplex PCR; TCRdb's table is partial and in-frame only. The sample has 80,000 to 100,000 clones; about four fifths are singletons. Material: memory CD4+ T cells from blood. All receptors come from an adult in good health and CMV-seropositive. CDR3s include the opening cysteine and the closing phenylalanine or tryptophan. D genes are given only for firm matches. Size is stated for part of the rows, as once, few or many counts, or as a class when the clone is expanded.

>NA|TRBV5-1|once|TRBJ2-7
CASSWLGLSYEQYF
TGCGCCAGCAGCTGGCTGGGGCTCTCCTACGAGCAGTACTTC
>TRBD2|TRBV5-1|NA|TRBJ2-7
CASSPGGGPFYEQYF
TGCGCCAGCAGCCCCGGGGGGGGCCCTTTCTACGAGCAGTACTTC
>NA|TRBV6-6|once|TRBJ2-1
CASSYTDSTEQFF
TGTGCCAGCAGTTACACGGACTCAACCGAGCAGTTCTTC
>NA|TRBV5-4|NA|TRBJ2-1
CASSSALSAMRTSQFF
TGTGCCAGCAGCTCAGCCCTCTCCGCAATGAGGACGTCGCAGTTCTTC
>TRBD2|TRBV9|few|TRBJ2-7
CASSPGTSGRVRQYF
TGTGCCAGCAGCCCAGGGACTAGCGGGAGGGTTCGGCAGTACTTC
>NA|TRBV27|NA|TRBJ1-5
CASSLTPRHFSNQPQHF
TGTGCCAGCAGTTTGACCCCCCGACATTTTAGCAATCAGCCCCAGCATTTT
>TRBD2|TRBV18|NA|TRBJ2-2
CASSRTSGSSVETGELFF
TGTGCCAGCTCACGGACTAGCGGGAGTTCGGTAGAGACCGGGGAGCTGTTTTTT
>NA|TRBV23-1|NA|TRBJ1-1
CASGGDTEAFF
TGCGCCAGCGGCGGAGACACTGAAGCTTTCTTT
>NA|TRBV6-6|NA|TRBJ2-2
CASSNTDTGELFF
TGTGCCAGCAGTAATACGGACACCGGGGAGCTGTTTTTT
>NA|TRBV6-5|NA|TRBJ2-1
CASSYSAPTRREQFF
TGTGCCAGCAGTTACTCCGCGCCGACCAGGAGAGAGCAGTTCTTC
>NA|TRBV6-1|NA|TRBJ2-5
CASSEAKGAYQETQYF
TGTGCCAGCAGTGAAGCGAAAGGCGCATACCAAGAGACCCAGTACTTC
>NA|TRBV29-1|NA|TRBJ1-1
CSVGSRTEAFF
TGCAGCGTTGGAAGTCGGACTGAAGCTTTCTTT
>NA|TRBV5-5|NA|TRBJ2-2
CASSSGPNTGELFF
TGTGCCAGCAGCTCGGGACCGAACACCGGGGAGCTGTTTTTT
>TRBD1|TRBV27|NA|TRBJ1-2
CASSRRGGSYGYTF
TGTGCCAGCAGTCGAAGAGGGGGCAGCTATGGCTACACCTTC
>NA|TRBV7-8|NA|TRBJ2-7
CASSPPVQLLYEQYF
TGTGCCAGCAGCCCCCCGGTCCAGCTCCTCTACGAGCAGTACTTC
>NA|TRBV18|NA|TRBJ1-1
CASSPGGVQGNTEAFF
TGTGCCAGCTCACCCGGGGGAGTACAGGGGAACACTGAAGCTTTCTTT
>NA|TRBV6-5|NA|TRBJ2-3
CASRQPSVGTDTQYF
TGTGCCAGCAGGCAGCCCTCGGTGGGTACAGATACGCAGTATTTT
>NA|TRBV6-5|NA|TRBJ2-7
CASRASGSQGEQCF
TGTGCCAGCAGGGCTAGTGGGAGTCAGGGCGAGCAGTGCTTC
>TRBD2|TRBV9|NA|TRBJ2-1
CASSVRLAERNEQFF
TGTGCCAGCAGCGTAAGGCTAGCGGAACGCAATGAGCAGTTCTTC
>NA|TRBV6-5|NA|TRBJ2-5
CASSYSLETGETQYF
TGTGCCAGCAGTTACTCTCTAGAGACTGGAGAGACCCAGTACTTC
>TRBD2|TRBV10-3|NA|TRBJ2-1
CAIKKSSNSGTSGRGGYNEQFF
TGTGCCATCAAGAAGTCCTCAAATTCCGGGACTAGCGGGAGGGGGGGATACAATGAGCAGTTCTTC
>NA|TRBV7-9|NA|TRBJ1-4
CASTYQATNEKLFF
TGTGCCAGCACCTATCAAGCAACTAATGAAAAACTGTTTTTT
>NA|TRBV7-2|NA|TRBJ2-1
CASGSSPGAYNEQFF
TGTGCCAGCGGATCTTCCCCGGGGGCCTACAATGAGCAGTTCTTC
>NA|TRBV5-6|NA|TRBJ1-1
CASSLQGMNTEAFF
TGTGCCAGCAGCTTACAGGGCATGAACACTGAAGCTTTCTTT
>TRBD2|TRBV6-1|NA|TRBJ2-1
CASRVLAGPYNEQFF
TGTGCCAGCAGGGTACTAGCGGGCCCCTACAATGAGCAGTTCTTC
>NA|TRBV7-9|NA|TRBJ1-4
CASSLGKATREKLFF
TGTGCCAGCAGCTTAGGAAAGGCGACGAGGGAAAAACTGTTTTTT
>TRBD1|TRBV5-4|NA|TRBJ2-2
CASSRMTGETGELFF
TGTGCCAGCAGTCGGATGACAGGGGAGACCGGGGAGCTGTTTTTT
>TRBD2|TRBV6-5|NA|TRBJ2-1
CASSYSGGLVGEQFF
TGTGCCAGCAGTTACAGCGGGGGGCTCGTGGGTGAGCAGTTCTTC
>NA|TRBV2|once|TRBJ1-2
CASSEALGWGGYTF
TGTGCCAGCAGTGAAGCGCTTGGCTGGGGGGGCTACACCTTC
>NA|TRBV28|NA|TRBJ2-6
CASSSPGISGANVLTF
TGTGCCAGCAGTTCACCCGGAATCTCTGGGGCCAACGTCCTGACTTTC
>NA|TRBV27|NA|TRBJ2-2
CASRQEPNTGELFF
TGTGCCAGCAGGCAAGAACCGAACACCGGGGAGCTGTTTTTT
>NA|TRBV7-3|NA|TRBJ2-2
CASSFRTGELFF
TGTGCCAGCAGCTTTAGGACCGGGGAGCTGTTTTTT
>NA|TRBV19|NA|TRBJ1-5
CASSIRRQPNQPQHF
TGTGCCAGTAGTATTCGGCGACAGCCAAATCAGCCCCAGCATTTT
>NA|TRBV2|NA|TRBJ2-1
CASMQAPFGSYNEQFF
TGTGCCAGCATGCAAGCCCCCTTTGGCTCCTACAATGAGCAGTTCTTC
>NA|TRBV5-1|NA|TRBJ2-3
CASSLGGGSDTQYF
TGCGCCAGCAGCTTGGGTGGCGGATCTGATACGCAGTATTTT
>NA|TRBV5-1|NA|TRBJ2-5
CASSLGFDILETQYF
TGCGCCAGCAGCTTGGGTTTTGACATCCTAGAGACCCAGTACTTC
>NA|TRBV19|NA|TRBJ1-4
CASSGATNEKLFF
TGTGCCAGTAGTGGGGCAACTAATGAAAAACTGTTTTTT
>NA|TRBV14|few|TRBJ1-1
CASRRLRGRANTEAFF
TGTGCCAGCAGGCGTCTTCGAGGGAGAGCAAACACTGAAGCTTTCTTT
>NA|TRBV9|NA|TRBJ1-5
CASSVGSVVGQPQHF
TGTGCCAGCAGCGTAGGCAGTGTGGTGGGTCAGCCCCAGCATTTT
>NA|TRBV14|NA|TRBJ2-2
CASSQVNTGELFF
TGTGCCAGCAGCCAAGTGAACACCGGGGAGCTGTTTTTT
>NA|TRBV18|NA|TRBJ2-7
CASSLGPGSPYEQYF
TGTGCCAGCTCACTTGGCCCCGGGTCTCCCTACGAGCAGTACTTC
>NA|TRBV18|NA|TRBJ2-6
CASSPQGNSGANVLTF
TGTGCCAGCTCACCCCAGGGTAACTCTGGGGCCAACGTCCTGACTTTC
>NA|TRBV6-5|medium-sized|TRBJ1-1
CASAQFNTEAFF
TGTGCCAGCGCACAGTTTAACACTGAAGCTTTCTTT
>NA|TRBV30|NA|TRBJ2-5
CAWSVGETQYF
TGTGCCTGGAGTGTAGGAGAGACCCAGTACTTC
>NA|TRBV7-6|NA|TRBJ2-1
CASSCQGCEQFF
TGTGCCAGCAGCTGTCAGGGGTGTGAGCAGTTCTTC
>TRBD1|TRBV28|NA|TRBJ2-3
CASGILTGGADTQYF
TGTGCCAGCGGAATCCTTACAGGGGGCGCAGATACGCAGTATTTT
>NA|TRBV5-1|NA|TRBJ2-5
CASSFLGPSEETQYF
TGCGCCAGCAGCTTTCTTGGGCCTAGTGAAGAGACCCAGTACTTC
>NA|TRBV12-2|NA|TRBJ2-3
CASRLDRVSGVSTDTQYF
TGTGCAAGTCGCTTAGATAGGGTTAGCGGGGTGAGCACAGATACGCAGTATTTT
>NA|TRBV19|NA|TRBJ1-5
CASHPPRGEGNQPQHF
TGTGCCAGTCACCCCCCAAGGGGAGAGGGCAATCAGCCCCAGCATTTT
>TRBD1|TRBV6-1|NA|TRBJ1-5
CASRPGQGQRPQHF
TGTGCCAGCAGACCGGGACAGGGTCAACGGCCCCAGCATTTT
>TRBD2|TRBV9|NA|TRBJ2-3
CASSVNPRTSGNTDTQYF
TGTGCCAGCAGCGTAAACCCTCGGACTAGCGGAAACACAGATACGCAGTATTTT
>TRBD2|TRBV19|once|TRBJ2-2
CASSMGGYSTGELFF
TGTGCCAGTAGTATGGGGGGGTATAGCACCGGGGAGCTGTTTTTT
>TRBD1|TRBV7-9|NA|TRBJ2-5
CASSLGDRGYQETQYF
TGTGCCAGCAGCTTAGGGGACAGGGGGTACCAAGAGACCCAGTACTTC
>NA|TRBV6-6|NA|TRBJ2-7
CASSSPDRTYEQYF
TGTGCCAGCAGCTCCCCCGACAGAACCTACGAGCAGTACTTC
>NA|TRBV5-6|NA|TRBJ2-5
CASSARSGRETQYF
TGTGCCAGCAGCGCGCGGTCAGGGAGAGAGACCCAGTACTTC